This T cell receptor (beta chain) was sequenced in a study of tumor-infiltrating lymphocytes in primary liver carcinoma. Looking at the study overall: The patients, men and women alike, were aged 30 to 69 years.

Study outcomes and limitations: Appearing in all five tumor regions was true of only about 7-24% of top clones.

The CDR3 has 13 amino acids. The germline V gene has CDR1 SGHKS and CDR2 YYEKEE (reference sequence). Total RNA and DNA came together from about 21-30 mg of bulk tissue without cell sorting. These patients lived with chronic HBV infection and had never been treated. Turning to this clonotype: As yet, its antigen is unknown.

Researchers generated TCR beta cDNA from 500 ng of total RNA, relying on a constant-region primer. Modified slightly, ARM-PCR produced TCR beta libraries over three nested multiplex PCR rounds. TRBV1-TRBV30 forward and Cbeta reverse primers drove the first two roughly 10-cycle rounds. TCRdb re-analysed the multiplex PCR reads in MiXCR, keeping a single row per CDR3 protein. This sample carries approximately 99,000 distinct CDR3 sequences, about 70% of them seen once, and the ten largest clones take roughly 10%. This TCR came from a woman aged 55-69 years with primary liver carcinoma and hepatitis B virus infection. The sample comprised liver tumor tissue from sampling region 5. Specified subset: tumor region T5, tumor centre. This rearrangement joins TRBV5-5 to TRBJ2-5, with D unresolved. The J call is uncertain, as TRBJ2-1 better fits the DNA end. The CDR3 DNA follows: TGTGCCAGTGGCTTGTTAACTGAGGAGACCCAGTTCTTC. It specifies CASGLLTEETQFF.